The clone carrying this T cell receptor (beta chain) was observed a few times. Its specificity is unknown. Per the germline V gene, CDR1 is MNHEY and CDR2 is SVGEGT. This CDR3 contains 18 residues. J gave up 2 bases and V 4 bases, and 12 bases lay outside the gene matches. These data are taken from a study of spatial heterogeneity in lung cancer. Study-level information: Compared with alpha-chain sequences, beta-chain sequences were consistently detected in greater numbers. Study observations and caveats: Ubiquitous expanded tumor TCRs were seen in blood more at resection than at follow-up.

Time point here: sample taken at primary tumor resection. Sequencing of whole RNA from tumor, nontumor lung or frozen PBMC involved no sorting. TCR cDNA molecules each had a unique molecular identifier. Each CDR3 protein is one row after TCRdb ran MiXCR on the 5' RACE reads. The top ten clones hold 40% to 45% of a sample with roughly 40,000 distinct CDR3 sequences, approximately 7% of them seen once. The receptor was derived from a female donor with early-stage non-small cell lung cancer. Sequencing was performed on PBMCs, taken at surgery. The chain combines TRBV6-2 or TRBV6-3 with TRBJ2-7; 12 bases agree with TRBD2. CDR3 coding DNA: TGTGCCAGCAGTTTACGGGCAGGACTAGCGGGGCCAACCTACGAGCAGTACTTC. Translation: CASSLRAGLAGPTYEQYF.